The 17 T cell receptor beta chains below were found in one sample sequenced in a study of metastatic and nonmetastatic thyroid tumors. Nobody among the patients had been given any treatment before thyroid surgery. TCRdb re-clonotyped the PCR reads through MiXCR. The data contain about 93,000 clones, about 13% of them singletons. Sequencing was performed on blood. These receptor sequences come from a female donor with papillary thyroid cancer or a benign thyroid nodule (not recorded which). Some clones in this sample may be carry-over from other donors' samples.

This clone was counted at least ten times. This sequence joins TRBV29-1 and TRBJ2-1; D remains unclear. This CDR3 is built from 16 residues. The germline gives CDR1 SQVTM, CDR2 ANQGSEA. The V end was cut by 0 bases, the J end by 0 bases, with 12 bases between. CDR3 nucleotides: TGCAGCGTTGAAGATCCCGCAGTCAGCTCCTACAATGAGCAGTTCTTC. Its protein is CSVEDPAVSSYNEQFF.

This clone has a count of ten or more. Other DNA sequences in this specimen translate into the identical CDR3. The V call is TRBV3-1, the J call TRBJ2-4; D is uncertain. Per germline, CDR1 LGHDT and CDR2 YNNKEL (reference sequence). V was cut by 4 bases and J by 1 base, with 8 bases left in between. The CDR3 sequence is 14 residues long. CDR3 in amino acids: CASSPAGAKNIQYF. The CDR3 DNA sequence: TGTGCCAGCAGCCCCGCCGGGGCCAAAAACATTCAGTACTTC.

This clone has ten or more counts. This sequence joins TRBV28 and TRBJ2-3; D may be TRBD2 (7 bases). V was shortened by 3 bases and J by 2 bases, with 15 bases between the two germline ends. This CDR3 region has 16 residues. Per the germline V gene, CDR1 is MDHEN and CDR2 is SYDVKM. The CDR3 is CASSFAGRGFTDTQYF. The CDR3 region has the DNA TGTGCCAGCAGTTTTGCAGGGAGGGGGTTCACAGATACGCAGTATTTT.

This clone has more than one count but fewer than ten. This chain links TRBV4-3 with TRBJ2-3, with 7 nucleotides matching TRBD1. The germline gives CDR1 LGHNA, CDR2 YSLEER. This CDR3 has 13 residues. J lost 5 bases, V lost 5 bases, and 4 bases had no gene match. The CDR3 loop is CASSGHRGDTQYF. CDR3 sequence (DNA): TGCGCCAGCAGCGGCCACAGGGGAGATACGCAGTATTTT.

This chain links TRBV4-3 with TRBJ1-2; a weak D match, TRBD1 (5 bases). Trimming took off 4 bases at V and 9 bases at J, with 24 bases between the two ends. The germline V gene has CDR1 LGHNA and CDR2 YSLEER. CDR3 length: 16 amino acids. The CDR3 is CASSPDVAGELGSYTF. The CDR3 nucleotides are TGCGCCAGCAGCCCAGATGTGGCGGGGGAGTTGGGTAGCTACACCTTC.

In its sample, this clone was seen many times. The genes are TRBV9 and TRBJ1-1, with D maybe TRBD1 (6 bases). The V and J ends lost 3 bases and 0 bases respectively, with 15 bases between them. The germline V gene encodes CDR1 SGDLS and CDR2 YYNGEE. The CDR3 runs 16 residues. The CDR3 is CASSAWDTKMNTEAFF. As DNA, the CDR3 is TGTGCCAGCAGCGCATGGGACACTAAGATGAACACTGAAGCTTTCTTT.

In its sample, this clone was seen many times. This chain joins TRBV6-2 or TRBV6-3 and TRBJ1-1, with TRBD1 matching over 8 bases. This CDR3 spans 14 amino acids. Germline V gene sequence: CDR1 MNHEY, CDR2 SVGEGT. The J segment lost 3 bases and the V segment lost 2 bases, leaving 2 bases of the junction unmatched. CDR3: CASSYTGGHTEAFF. The CDR3 DNA sequence: TGTGCCAGCAGTTACACAGGGGGACACACTGAAGCTTTCTTT.

This clone was recorded at least ten times. The CDR3 loop is CASSQVSQGLGGYTF. DNA of the CDR3: TGCGCCAGCAGCCAAGTTTCTCAGGGGCTGGGTGGCTACACCTTC. The genes are TRBV4-3 and TRBJ1-2; the D gene is possibly TRBD1 (6 bases). The CDR3 is 15 amino acids. V was trimmed by 1 base and J by 7 bases, leaving 16 bases between them. The germline gives CDR1 LGHNA, CDR2 YSLEER.

There are many counts of this clone. The chain employs TRBV7-9 and TRBJ1-1; TRBD1 is a possible D gene (6 bases). V lost 5 bases and J lost 10, with 14 bases in between. The CDR3 is made up of 12 amino acids. From germline, CDR1 is SEHNR and CDR2 FQNEAQ (reference sequence). The CDR3 DNA is TGTGCCAGCAGCGGTGGGACGGGGGCAGCTTTCTTT. As protein: CASSGGTGAAFF.

As regards this clone: Possible read error: a much larger clone is one base away. The rearrangement links TRBV20-1 to TRBJ2-5, with TRBD1 identical over 7 bases. The CDR3 has 14 residues. Germline V lookup: CDR1 DFQATT, CDR2 SNEGSKA (reference sequence). J gave up 1 base and V 6 bases, and 8 bases lay outside the gene matches. The CDR3 DNA is TGCAGTGCGGACTCGACAGGGTCCCAAGAGACCCAGTACTTC. It codes for CSADSTGSQETQYF.

This clone was counted many times. The genes are TRBV12-3 or TRBV12-4 and TRBJ1-1; D gene unclear. CDR3 length equals 13 residues. Trimming took off 3 bases at V and 0 bases at J, with 5 bases between the two ends. This CDR3 is CASSFRMNTEAFF. The CDR3 region has the DNA TGTGCCAGCAGTTTTAGGATGAACACTGAAGCTTTCTTT.

V usage is TRBV4-2 and J usage is TRBJ2-2; D is undetermined. V was clipped by 4 bases and J by 2 bases, with 20 bases between them. Germline V gene lookup returns CDR1 LGHNA and CDR2 YNFKEQ. The CDR3 loop spans 18 amino acids. In DNA form, the CDR3 reads TGTGCCAGCAGCCCCACAATCGGCATAGGTCCAAACACCGGGGAGCTGTTTTTT. Residues: CASSPTIGIGPNTGELFF.

This clone was counted at least ten times. With a much larger clone just one base away, this may be a read error. The V and J genes are TRBV20-1 and TRBJ2-1, with D tentatively TRBD1 (6 bases). Germline V CDR1 and CDR2: DFQATT, SNEGSKA (reference sequence). V was clipped by 0 bases and J by 5 bases, with 17 bases between them. CDR3 length equals 16 residues. CDR3 nucleotide sequence: TGCAGTGCTAGAGATTTTTTACAGGGATCCGACAATGAGCAGTTCTTC. Amino acids: CSARDFLQGSDNEQFF.

In this sample, this clone turned up many times. The CDR3 loop is CSARGEADSYNEQFF. In DNA form, the CDR3 reads TGCAGTGCTAGAGGGGAAGCGGACTCCTACAATGAGCAGTTCTTC. The chain has TRBV20-1 and TRBJ2-1, with D possibly being TRBD2 (5 bases). The ends were cut back, 1 base at V and 0 bases at J, with 10 bases in the middle. Germline CDR1 is DFQATT and CDR2 is SNEGSKA (reference sequence). There are 15 residues in the CDR3.

This clone was seen a handful of times. The chain combines TRBV11-1 with TRBJ2-3; TRBD2 agrees at 8 bases. The CDR3 runs to 15 residues. The trim removed 0 bases at V and 6 bases at J, leaving 5 bases unmatched. Germline V lookup: CDR1 SGHAT, CDR2 FQDESV (reference sequence). CDR3 sequence: CASSLASGVRDTQYF. The CDR3 coding sequence is TGTGCCAGCAGCTTAGCTAGCGGGGTCAGGGATACGCAGTATTTT.

The chain links TRBV30 to TRBJ2-5, with unresolved D. The CDR3 contains 14 residues. V lost 0 bases and J 5 bases, leaving 13 bases between the germline ends. CDR1 and CDR2 (germline): GTSNPN, SVGIG (reference sequence). CDR3 DNA sequence: TGTGCCTGGAGTGTAGGCAGGTCATGGGAGACCCAGTACTTC. This encodes CAWSVGRSWETQYF.

This clone was recorded a few times. The gene calls are TRBV14 and TRBJ2-3, with 14 bases matching TRBD2. The CDR3 covers 20 residues. J was trimmed by 5 bases and V by 0 bases; bases with no gene match: 13. Germline V gene lookup returns CDR1 SGHDN and CDR2 FVKESK. The CDR3 spells CASSQDHYTPGLAGEDTQYF. The CDR3 DNA follows: TGTGCCAGCAGCCAAGATCACTACACCCCGGGACTAGCGGGAGAAGATACGCAGTATTTT.